The present T cell receptor (beta chain) was sequenced within a study of shared clonotypes between healthy human individuals. Study-level points and caveats: Clonotypes that were shared across a handful of donors made up approximately 5% of naive CD4 clonotypes. A small donor pool kept down the genetic and exposure-history diversity that was represented. Clonotype sharing among donors was expected to depend on sequencing depth.

In the case of this clone: Its antigen is unidentified.

The donor cohort consisted entirely of Caucasian adults residing in Nashville, Tennessee. Trimming stripped 3 bases from V and 9 bases from J, with 22 bases between. This CDR3 is 16 amino acids long. Germline V CDR1 and CDR2: SGHTS, YDEGEE. The assay was immunoSEQ multiplex PCR, and TCRdb's table has in-frame clones only and misses some. The table includes roughly 2.5 million clones, 85% to 95% detected once. This chain connects TRBV5-8 to TRBJ2-4; D may be TRBD2 (5 bases). The source of this sequence is a man aged 18-30 years in good health. Material: naive CD4+ T cells sorted from blood. The subset is: CD45RA+ positively selected. The DNA of the CDR3 is TGTGCCAGCAGCTCACGGACGGGGATTGGTATGGGCATTCAGTACTTC. Protein product: CASSSRTGIGMGIQYF. Full variable domain (remainder filled in from reference TRBV5-8 and TRBJ2-4): EAGVTQSPTHLIKTRGQQATLRCSPISGHTSVYWYQQALGLGLQFLLWYDEGEERNRGNFPPRFSGRQFPNYSSELNVNALELEDSALYLCASSSRTGIGMGIQYFGAGTRLSVL.